The 17 T cell receptor beta chains presented below share a single source sample, sequenced in a study of TIL therapy for anti-PD-1-resistant metastatic lung cancer. The time point denotes: pre-treatment sample, taken before nivolumab and TIL therapy. The libraries were made with immunoSEQ v3. Measured with immunoSEQ multiplex PCR; TCRdb has only the in-frame clones, and not every one. Among approximately 57,000 clones listed, approximately 75% were seen once. Sequenced material: blood, taken at baseline. The receptors here all came from a person aged 25 to 80 with non-small cell lung cancer.

This chain joins TRBV12-5 and TRBJ2-3; the D gene is possibly TRBD1 (6 bases). Between the trimmed V and J ends, which lost 1 base and 6 bases, there was a span of 11 bases. The germline CDR1 and CDR2 sequences are LGHNT and FRNRAP. CDR3 length: 14 residues. CDR3 loop: CASGLGQVGDTQYF. CDR3 nucleotides: TGTGCTAGTGGTTTGGGACAGGTCGGCGATACGCAGTATTTT.

The chain joins TRBV27 to TRBJ2-4; TRBD2 aligns across 8 bases. The germline CDR1 and CDR2 sequences are MNHEY and SMNVEV (reference sequence). The CDR3 has 14 amino acids. V dropped 3 bases and J dropped 6; count of bases not matched to a gene: 4. CDR3: CASSFAGGGNIQYF. The CDR3 nucleotides are TGTGCCAGCAGTTTCGCGGGGGGCGGAAACATTCAGTACTTC.

The chain recombines TRBV4-1 with TRBJ2-3, with TRBD2 matching over 7 bases. The length of the CDR3 is 13 residues. Germline trimming cut 2 bases from V and 4 bases from J; bases unmatched to any gene: 0. CDR1 is MGHRA, CDR2 YSYEKL, per germline. The CDR3 here is CASSQRGADTQYF. CDR3 DNA sequence: TGCGCCAGCAGCCAACGGGGGGCAGATACGCAGTATTTT.

The rearrangement uses TRBV7-6 and TRBJ1-1, with D possibly matching TRBD1 (5 bases). This CDR3 is 13 amino acids long. Germline V lookup: CDR1 SGHVS, CDR2 FNYEAQ. Trimming took 1 base from V and 4 from J, leaving 7 bases between them. The CDR3 region is CASSLVDSTEAFF. As DNA, the CDR3 is TGTGCCAGCAGCTTAGTTGACAGCACTGAAGCTTTCTTT.

This rearrangement joins TRBV7-2 to TRBJ2-7, with D perhaps TRBD2 (5 bases). With 4 bases removed from V and 2 bases from J, the gap between germline ends came to 12 bases. This CDR3 is 14 amino acids long. Germline V gives CDR1 SGHTA, CDR2 FQGNSA. This CDR3 is CASSSWTGPYEQYF. The CDR3, as DNA: TGTGCCAGCAGCTCCTGGACTGGGCCCTACGAGCAGTACTTC.

The genes are TRBV7-2 and TRBJ2-5, with D unresolved. Germline CDR1 is SGHTA and CDR2 is FQGNSA. The CDR3 has 14 residues. V lost 2 bases and J lost 7, with 14 bases in between. CDR3 sequence reads: CASSLKAPVGTQYF. The CDR3 region has the DNA TGTGCCAGCAGCTTAAAGGCGCCCGTGGGGACCCAGTACTTC.

This chain joins TRBV7-9 and TRBJ2-3, with 15 nucleotides matching TRBD2. There are 18 residues in the CDR3. Germline CDR1 and CDR2: SEHNR and FQNEAQ (reference sequence). After removal of 5 bases from V and 5 bases from J, the junction contained 11 bases not matched to a gene. The CDR3, as DNA: TGTGCCAGCAGCCCAAGGACTAGCGGGGGGGCTGGGAGAGATACGCAGTATTTT. It is translated as CASSPRTSGGAGRDTQYF.

The chain employs TRBV6-2 or TRBV6-3 and TRBJ2-1, with 7 bases that match TRBD1. CDR1 is MNHEY, CDR2 SVGEGT, per germline. This CDR3 has 14 residues. Trimming took 3 bases from V and 5 from J; bases not matched to a gene: 4. CDR3 DNA: TGTGCCAGCAGTTATCAGGGGGATCACAATGAGCAGTTCTTC. Translated, it gives CASSYQGDHNEQFF.

The chain couples TRBV4-2 to TRBJ1-2, with D unresolved. Trimming cost V 4 bases and J 4 bases, with 16 bases left between them. Germline V gives CDR1 LGHNA, CDR2 YNFKEQ. There are 15 residues in the CDR3. The CDR3 spells CASSPENGNAYGYTF. Here the CDR3 DNA reads TGTGCCAGCAGCCCAGAAAACGGGAACGCCTATGGCTACACCTTC.

This rearrangement joins TRBV6-5 to TRBJ2-3; D may be TRBD1 (6 bases). Germline values: CDR1 MNHEY, CDR2 SVGAGI. This CDR3 has 15 residues. Trimming pared 2 bases from V and 1 base from J, leaving 10 bases between. The CDR3 region has the DNA TGTGCCAGCAGTTACGGGGACACCCGCACAGATACGCAGTATTTT. Its translation: CASSYGDTRTDTQYF.

This clone was seen a single time. The rearrangement uses TRBV27 and TRBJ2-7, with 15 bases fitting TRBD2. The CDR3 sequence is 16 residues long. The germline V gene has CDR1 MNHEY and CDR2 SMNVEV (reference sequence). V shed 5 bases, J shed 4 bases, and the junction held 6 bases outside the gene matches. CDR3 sequence reads: CASSRQGTSGGYEQYF. In DNA form, the CDR3 reads TGTGCCAGCAGTCGACAAGGGACTAGCGGGGGGTACGAGCAGTACTTC.

This clone was seen just once. V gene TRBV7-9 combines with J gene TRBJ1-4; D not certain. CDR1 SEHNR and CDR2 FQNEAQ come from the germline V gene (reference sequence). This CDR3 is 17 amino acids long. The V gene lost 6 bases and the J gene lost 7 bases, with 24 bases spanning the gap. Here the CDR3 reads CASRRSGGGVLGEKLFF. The CDR3 DNA sequence: TGTGCCAGCAGGCGCTCGGGTGGAGGAGTGTTGGGTGAAAAACTGTTTTTT.

The rearrangement links TRBV11-3 to TRBJ2-1; D perhaps matches TRBD2 (6 bases). This CDR3 contains 15 residues. Germline CDR1 and CDR2: SGHNT and YENEEA. Trimming pared 3 bases from V and 1 base from J, leaving 10 bases between. For the CDR3, the DNA is TGTGCCAGCAGCTTCGGGACTGCTTCCTACAATGAGCAGTTCTTC. Translated, it gives CASSFGTASYNEQFF.

The V call is TRBV7-2, the J call TRBJ1-6; D may be TRBD1 (5 bases). The V end was cut by 1 base, the J end by 14 bases, with 24 bases between. The CDR3 totals 17 residues. CDR1 is SGHTA, CDR2 FQGNSA, per germline. The CDR3 coding sequence is TGTGCCAGCAGCTTAGGGACGGGCCCCACAGGTGTGGTTACCCTCCACTTT. It specifies CASSLGTGPTGVVTLHF.

This clone turned up a few times. The chain carries TRBV10-1 and TRBJ2-3; no definite D call. V was clipped by 3 bases and J by 5 bases, with 9 bases between them. The CDR3 spans 13 residues. Germline V gene lookup returns CDR1 WNHNN and CDR2 SYGVQD (reference sequence). The CDR3 region has the DNA TGCGCCAGCAGTGACTTCAGAGGAGATACGCAGTATTTT. Its protein product is CASSDFRGDTQYF.

The chain has TRBV11-2 and TRBJ2-1, with TRBD1 as a possible D gene (6 bases). V shed 5 bases and J shed 4 bases, with 21 bases lying between them. This CDR3 spans 17 amino acids. Germline CDR1 reads SGHAT; CDR2 reads FQNNGV. This chain's CDR3 is CASSPTYLGGRYNEQFF. The CDR3 DNA is TGTGCCAGCAGCCCAACGTACTTAGGGGGAAGATACAATGAGCAGTTCTTC.

This chain uses TRBV6-6 with TRBJ2-2, with a tentative D call TRBD1 (6 bases). The CDR3 contains 15 residues. V lost 0 bases to trimming and J lost 8 bases, with 13 bases between them. Germline loops: CDR1 MNHNY, CDR2 SVGAGI (reference sequence). The CDR3 protein is CASSYSTRGGGELFF. The CDR3 bases are TGTGCCAGCAGTTACTCGACCAGGGGTGGGGGGGAGCTGTTTTTT.